The rows below give T cell receptor beta chains drawn from one sample of a study of CD8 T cells in Susac syndrome. Each CDR3 protein is one row after TCRdb ran MiXCR on the immunoSEQ multiplex PCR reads. The repertoire holds 150,000 to 200,000 distinct CDR3 sequences, approximately 95% seen once, with less than 0.12% in the top ten. The sample comprised CD4+ T cells from PBMCs. These receptor sequences come from a human donor in good health. The CDR3 runs from the conserved cysteine through the conserved F or W. The order of the fields is V gene, J gene, clone size, D gene, CDR3 protein, CDR3 DNA. D genes are given only for firm matches. Where a row states a size, it is once, few, many or the class of an expanded clone; other rows omit it.

v_gene: TRBV11-3; j_gene: TRBJ2-3; abundance: NA; d_gene: NA; CDR3aa: CASSFGGGASTDTQYF; CDR3nt: TGTGCCAGCAGCTTTGGGGGAGGCGCGAGCACAGATACGCAGTATTTT
v_gene: TRBV28; j_gene: TRBJ2-7; abundance: NA; d_gene: TRBD1; CDR3aa: CASSSSGTVSSYEQYF; CDR3nt: TGTGCCAGCAGTTCGTCTGGGACAGTCAGCTCCTACGAGCAGTACTTC
v_gene: TRBV28; j_gene: TRBJ2-3; abundance: NA; d_gene: NA; CDR3aa: CASSTRHPPIQYF; CDR3nt: TGTGCCAGCAGTACAAGACACCCTCCTATCCAGTATTTT
v_gene: TRBV30; j_gene: TRBJ1-4; abundance: NA; d_gene: NA; CDR3aa: CARQSPNEKLFF; CDR3nt: TGTGCCCGACAGTCGCCTAATGAAAAACTGTTTTTT
v_gene: TRBV27; j_gene: TRBJ2-1; abundance: NA; d_gene: NA; CDR3aa: CASTDLATYNEQFF; CDR3nt: TGTGCCAGCACCGATCTAGCCACCTACAATGAGCAGTTCTTC
v_gene: TRBV30; j_gene: TRBJ2-7; abundance: NA; d_gene: TRBD1; CDR3aa: CACSDRGHEQYF; CDR3nt: TGTGCCTGCTCGGACAGGGGACACGAGCAGTACTTC
v_gene: TRBV9; j_gene: TRBJ1-5; abundance: NA; d_gene: NA; CDR3aa: CASSVAGEVGEPQHF; CDR3nt: TGTGCCAGCAGCGTAGCTGGGGAGGTCGGGGAGCCCCAGCATTTT
v_gene: TRBV28; j_gene: TRBJ2-5; abundance: NA; d_gene: TRBD2; CDR3aa: CASSSTALAGKETQYF; CDR3nt: TGTGCCAGCAGTTCGACCGCGCTAGCGGGTAAAGAGACCCAGTACTTC
v_gene: TRBV3-1; j_gene: TRBJ2-1; abundance: NA; d_gene: TRBD1; CDR3aa: CASSQSAGTGYNEQFF; CDR3nt: TGTGCCAGCAGCCAAAGTGCCGGGACAGGTTACAATGAGCAGTTCTTC
v_gene: TRBV6-2/TRBV6-3; j_gene: TRBJ2-7; abundance: NA; d_gene: TRBD2; CDR3aa: CASSTRLAVHEQYF; CDR3nt: TGTGCCAGCAGTACTCGGCTAGCGGTACACGAGCAGTACTTC
v_gene: TRBV9; j_gene: TRBJ1-1; abundance: NA; d_gene: NA; CDR3aa: CASSVGAGEAFF; CDR3nt: TGTGCCAGCAGCGTAGGGGCAGGTGAAGCTTTCTTT
v_gene: TRBV12-3/TRBV12-4; j_gene: TRBJ1-1; abundance: NA; d_gene: NA; CDR3aa: CASSSRRGPEAFF; CDR3nt: TGTGCCAGCAGTTCCCGAAGAGGTCCTGAAGCTTTCTTT
v_gene: TRBV29-1; j_gene: TRBJ2-3; abundance: NA; d_gene: TRBD1; CDR3aa: CSVVRDRGPDTQYF; CDR3nt: TGCAGCGTTGTAAGGGACAGGGGTCCAGATACGCAGTATTTT
v_gene: TRBV20-1; j_gene: TRBJ1-1; abundance: NA; d_gene: NA; CDR3aa: CSARPARTEAFF; CDR3nt: TGCAGTGCTAGACCGGCCAGGACTGAAGCTTTCTTT
v_gene: TRBV20-1; j_gene: TRBJ2-5; abundance: NA; d_gene: NA; CDR3aa: CSGDVREETQYF; CDR3nt: TGCAGTGGGGATGTGAGGGAAGAGACCCAGTACTTC
v_gene: TRBV28; j_gene: TRBJ2-1; abundance: NA; d_gene: TRBD2; CDR3aa: CASSSGTKRNEQFF; CDR3nt: TGTGCCAGCAGTTCTGGGACTAAAAGGAATGAGCAGTTCTTC
v_gene: TRBV9; j_gene: TRBJ2-7; abundance: once; d_gene: TRBD1; CDR3aa: CASSVRTGGEQYF; CDR3nt: TGTGCCAGCAGCGTCCGGACAGGGGGGGAGCAGTACTTC
v_gene: TRBV29-1; j_gene: TRBJ2-2; abundance: NA; d_gene: NA; CDR3aa: CSVLTGINTGELFF; CDR3nt: TGCAGCGTCCTCACAGGGATCAACACCGGGGAGCTGTTTTTT
v_gene: TRBV28; j_gene: TRBJ1-5; abundance: NA; d_gene: NA; CDR3aa: CASSLGGRAHQPQHF; CDR3nt: TGTGCCAGCAGTTTAGGTGGCCGGGCCCATCAGCCCCAGCATTTT
v_gene: TRBV27; j_gene: TRBJ2-7; abundance: NA; d_gene: TRBD2; CDR3aa: CASSWGLAGVGGEQYF; CDR3nt: TGTGCCAGCAGTTGGGGACTAGCGGGAGTTGGAGGCGAGCAGTACTTC
v_gene: TRBV9; j_gene: TRBJ2-1; abundance: NA; d_gene: NA; CDR3aa: CASSDLRSYNEQFF; CDR3nt: TGTGCCAGCAGCGACCTTAGGAGCTACAATGAGCAGTTCTTC
v_gene: TRBV30; j_gene: TRBJ2-5; abundance: once; d_gene: TRBD2; CDR3aa: CAWSRTSGSLKTQYF; CDR3nt: TGTGCCTGGAGCAGGACTAGCGGGAGTCTTAAGACCCAGTACTTC
v_gene: TRBV20-1; j_gene: TRBJ2-1; abundance: NA; d_gene: TRBD2; CDR3aa: CSASFTEREGLGEQFF; CDR3nt: TGCAGTGCTAGTTTCACGGAGCGGGAGGGCCTCGGTGAGCAGTTCTTC
v_gene: TRBV6-5; j_gene: TRBJ1-2; abundance: NA; d_gene: NA; CDR3aa: CASTKRGVGYTF; CDR3nt: TGTGCCAGCACCAAACGCGGGGTCGGCTACACCTTC
v_gene: TRBV30; j_gene: TRBJ2-5; abundance: NA; d_gene: NA; CDR3aa: CAWSADRNQETQYF; CDR3nt: TGTGCCTGGAGTGCTGACAGAAACCAAGAGACCCAGTACTTC
v_gene: TRBV18; j_gene: TRBJ2-7; abundance: NA; d_gene: NA; CDR3aa: CASSPIVLGEGYEQYF; CDR3nt: TGTGCCAGCTCACCCATCGTGCTTGGCGAGGGCTACGAGCAGTACTTC
v_gene: TRBV29-1; j_gene: TRBJ2-1; abundance: once; d_gene: TRBD2; CDR3aa: CSVQDSGRRQFF; CDR3nt: TGCAGCGTCCAAGATAGCGGGAGGCGGCAGTTCTTC
v_gene: TRBV29-1; j_gene: TRBJ2-3; abundance: NA; d_gene: TRBD1; CDR3aa: CSVVQGGADTQYF; CDR3nt: TGCAGCGTTGTACAGGGGGGTGCAGATACGCAGTATTTT
v_gene: TRBV13; j_gene: TRBJ2-3; abundance: NA; d_gene: TRBD2; CDR3aa: CASSPEASGRRTDTQYF; CDR3nt: TGTGCCAGCAGCCCGGAGGCTAGCGGGAGGCGCACAGATACGCAGTATTTT
v_gene: TRBV28; j_gene: TRBJ2-3; abundance: once; d_gene: TRBD1; CDR3aa: CASSRGQPTDTQYF; CDR3nt: TGTGCCAGCTCTAGGGGACAGCCCACAGATACGCAGTATTTT
v_gene: TRBV20-1; j_gene: TRBJ2-7; abundance: NA; d_gene: NA; CDR3aa: CSAREVGPSYEQYF; CDR3nt: TGCAGTGCTAGAGAAGTAGGACCGTCCTACGAGCAGTACTTC
v_gene: TRBV20-1; j_gene: TRBJ1-1; abundance: NA; d_gene: NA; CDR3aa: CSARVGRRMNTEAFF; CDR3nt: TGCAGTGCTAGAGTCGGGCGGCGGATGAACACTGAAGCTTTCTTT
v_gene: TRBV29-1; j_gene: TRBJ2-3; abundance: NA; d_gene: NA; CDR3aa: CSVERANTQYF; CDR3nt: TGCAGCGTTGAAAGGGCGAATACGCAGTATTTT
v_gene: TRBV7-2; j_gene: TRBJ2-6; abundance: NA; d_gene: NA; CDR3aa: CASSSRTASGANVLTF; CDR3nt: TGTGCCAGCAGCTCCCGGACAGCCTCTGGGGCCAACGTCCTGACTTTC
v_gene: TRBV29-1; j_gene: TRBJ2-1; abundance: NA; d_gene: NA; CDR3aa: CSVELVFSYNEQFF; CDR3nt: TGCAGCGTTGAACTGGTTTTCTCCTACAATGAGCAGTTCTTC
v_gene: TRBV11-2; j_gene: TRBJ2-7; abundance: NA; d_gene: NA; CDR3aa: CASSLGRDSLLQYF; CDR3nt: TGTGCCAGCAGCTTAGGGCGGGACAGCCTTCTGCAGTACTTC
v_gene: TRBV18; j_gene: TRBJ2-3; abundance: NA; d_gene: NA; CDR3aa: CASSPPESTDTQYF; CDR3nt: TGTGCCAGCTCACCACCCGAAAGCACAGATACGCAGTATTTT
v_gene: TRBV29-1; j_gene: TRBJ2-4; abundance: once; d_gene: NA; CDR3aa: CSVKTDLAKNIQYF; CDR3nt: TGCAGCGTGAAGACAGATCTAGCCAAAAACATTCAGTACTTC
v_gene: TRBV20-1; j_gene: TRBJ2-1; abundance: NA; d_gene: TRBD2; CDR3aa: CSALTSGLHNEQFF; CDR3nt: TGCAGTGCTTTGACTAGCGGGTTACACAATGAGCAGTTCTTC
v_gene: TRBV29-1; j_gene: TRBJ2-7; abundance: NA; d_gene: NA; CDR3aa: CSVMGSYEQYF; CDR3nt: TGCAGCGTGATGGGCTCCTACGAGCAGTACTTC
v_gene: TRBV7-3; j_gene: TRBJ2-3; abundance: few; d_gene: NA; CDR3aa: CASSLTLGGGTDTQYF; CDR3nt: TGTGCCAGCAGCTTAACCCTAGGGGGGGGCACAGATACGCAGTATTTT
v_gene: TRBV29-1; j_gene: TRBJ2-3; abundance: NA; d_gene: NA; CDR3aa: CSQVRSDTQYF; CDR3nt: TGCAGCCAAGTAAGGTCGGATACGCAGTATTTT